This T cell receptor beta chain came from a study of a mutant IDH1 vaccine in newly diagnosed glioma. Study-wide background: Patients underwent eight vaccinations, which took place in weeks 1, 3, 5, 7, 11, 15, 19 and 23.

Time point specified: week 5, during vaccination. Each vaccine dose was 300 ug of mutant IDH1 20-mer peptide, with topical imiquimod. Repertoires were generated with immunoSEQ multiplex PCR, while TCRdb's copy carries only in-frame clones and drops some. Here the sample spans 40,000 or so clones, 70% to 90% being singletons. Note on this clone: The antigen is unknown.

Trimming took 5 bases from V and 6 from J, leaving 9 bases between them. This CDR3 comprises 12 residues. Looked up from germline, CDR1 is SGHVS and CDR2 is FNYEAQ. The V call is TRBV7-6, the J call TRBJ2-3; tentative D call: TRBD2 (6 bases). The sample in question was PBMCs, obtained from a glioma patient whose treatment included an IDH1 peptide vaccine. The clonotype comes from a man aged 40-55 years with glioma. The CDR3 spells CASSRRGDTQYF. In nucleotides, the CDR3 is TGTGCCAGCAGCCGACGGGGGGATACGCAGTATTTT.